One sample yielded the 24 T cell receptor beta chains listed below, sequenced in a study of shared clonotypes between healthy human individuals. Profiling relied on immunoSEQ multiplex PCR, and the TCRdb table lists in-frame clones only, not all of them. This sample has roughly 1,500,000 clones, with roughly 98.5% found just once. Material for sequencing was naive CD4+ T cells sorted from blood. Subset here: CD45RA+ positively selected. Receptor source: a man aged 25-45 years in good health.

This chain connects TRBV18 to TRBJ2-7; 8 bases agree with TRBD1. This CDR3 is built from 17 residues. CDR1 KGHSH and CDR2 LQKENI come from the germline V gene. J was trimmed by 2 bases and V by 1 base; bases with no gene match: 10. The DNA of the CDR3 is TGTGCCAGCTCACCACTCGGCCCCAGGACAGGGACCTACGAGCAGTACTTC. Protein sequence: CASSPLGPRTGTYEQYF.

CDR3 DNA: TGCGCCAGCAGCTTGGTAGGTTGGAACGGTGAGCAGTTCTTC. Translating gives CASSLVGWNGEQFF. The chain combines TRBV5-1 with TRBJ2-1; D gene unclear. The V gene lost 0 bases and the J gene lost 9 bases, with 13 bases spanning the gap. CDR3 length equals 14 residues. The germline V gene encodes CDR1 SGHRS and CDR2 YFSETQ.

The V gene is TRBV10-1, the J gene TRBJ2-7; 13 bases align to TRBD2. The CDR3 loop spans 18 amino acids. The germline CDR1 and CDR2 sequences are WNHNN and SYGVQD (reference sequence). After removal of 3 bases from V and 1 base from J, the junction contained 9 bases not matched to a gene. In nucleotides, the CDR3 is TGCGCCAGCAGTGATTGGACTAGCGGGAGTGGAGGGTCCTACGAGCAGTACTTC. Protein sequence: CASSDWTSGSGGSYEQYF.

The CDR3 here is CAFQDGLVSYNEQFF. The DNA for the CDR3 is TGTGCCTTCCAGGACGGTCTCGTCTCCTACAATGAGCAGTTCTTC. V and J are TRBV5-4 and TRBJ2-1; D is unresolved. V was trimmed by 10 bases and J by 0 bases, leaving 17 bases between them. The CDR3 runs to 15 residues. The germline V gene encodes CDR1 SGHNT and CDR2 YYREEE (reference sequence).

The chain is built from TRBV5-4 and TRBJ1-1; TRBD1 matches 8 bases. Germline CDR1 SGHNT, CDR2 YYREEE (reference sequence). The V and J ends lost 0 bases and 6 bases, in that order; junction bases with no gene match: 7. CDR3 size: 15 residues. Here the CDR3 reads CASSLGSTGVAEAFF. The CDR3 bases are TGTGCCAGCAGCTTGGGCTCGACAGGGGTAGCTGAAGCTTTCTTT. The full variable domain, with the rest looked up from reference TRBV5-4 and TRBJ1-1, is ETGVTQSPTHLIKTRGQQVTLRCSSQSGHNTVSWYQQALGQGPQFIFQYYREEENGRGNFPPRFSGLQFPNYSSELNVNALELDDSALYLCASSLGSTGVAEAFFGQGTRLTVV.

This chain uses TRBV30 with TRBJ2-7; D unclear. V gave up 3 bases and J gave up 2 bases, with 14 bases separating them. Germline V lookup: CDR1 GTSNPN, CDR2 SVGIG (reference sequence). The CDR3 is 14 residues long. The CDR3 sequence: CAWRSVRSPYEQYF. The CDR3 bases are TGTGCCTGGAGGTCAGTCCGATCCCCCTACGAGCAGTACTTC.

The chain joins TRBV28 to TRBJ1-2, with D uncertain. Trimming stripped 5 bases from V and 4 bases from J, with 5 bases between. The CDR3 extends over 11 amino acids. From germline, CDR1 is MDHEN and CDR2 SYDVKM. The DNA for the CDR3 is TGTGCCAGCAGTACCTTCTATGGCTACACCTTC. Its translation is CASSTFYGYTF.

V and J are TRBV11-2 and TRBJ2-3; TRBD2 matches 8 bases. The CDR3 consists of 16 residues. Germline V gene sequence: CDR1 SGHAT, CDR2 FQNNGV. J lost 3 bases, V lost 0 bases, and 5 bases had no gene match. DNA for the CDR3: TGTGCCAGCAGCTTAGATCGGGGGGGCATGACAGATACGCAGTATTTT. The encoded protein is CASSLDRGGMTDTQYF.

The chain combines TRBV6-1 with TRBJ2-5, with TRBD1 as a possible D gene (6 bases). This CDR3 contains 14 residues. The V gene's germline CDR1 is MNHNS and CDR2 SASEGT. Trimming removed 8 bases from V and 1 base from J, with 14 bases in between. Here the CDR3 reads CASGRGRSQETQYF. CDR3 nucleotides: TGTGCCAGCGGCAGGGGTAGGTCCCAAGAGACCCAGTACTTC.

The chain carries TRBV5-8 and TRBJ1-5; maybe TRBD1 (6 bases). The CDR3 has 16 amino acids. Germline V lookup: CDR1 SGHTS, CDR2 YDEGEE. V lost 5 bases and J 1 base, leaving 16 bases between the germline ends. CDR3 bases: TGTGCCAGCAGGATGCTGCAGGGGCCGAGCAATCAGCCCCAGCATTTT. Translating it yields CASRMLQGPSNQPQHF.

V and J are TRBV7-8 and TRBJ2-7; D perhaps matches TRBD2 (6 bases). V gave up 5 bases and J gave up 4 bases, with 27 bases separating them. The CDR3 loop spans 18 amino acids. CDR1 is SGHVS, CDR2 FQNEAQ, per germline. The CDR3 sequence: CASSPHGGATRGGYEQYF. Written as DNA, the CDR3 is TGTGCCAGCAGCCCTCACGGGGGTGCGACTAGGGGTGGGTACGAGCAGTACTTC. Variable domain in full (rest from reference TRBV7-8 and TRBJ2-7): GAGVSQSPRYKVAKRGQDVALRCDPISGHVSLFWYQQALGQGPEFLTYFQNEAQLDKSGLPSDRFFAERPEGSVSTLKIQRTQQEDSAVYLCASSPHGGATRGGYEQYFGPGTRLTVT.

The chain couples TRBV7-6 to TRBJ2-5; D remains unclear. Germline loops: CDR1 SGHVS, CDR2 FNYEAQ. The CDR3 sequence is 13 residues long. The V end was cut by 5 bases, the J end by 5 bases, with 12 bases between. DNA for the CDR3: TGTGCCAGCAGCCCACGGATCATGGAGACCCAGTACTTC. Translated: CASSPRIMETQYF.

This clone was observed a few times. This CDR3 is also generated by other DNA sequences in the sample. The chain uses TRBV7-9 and TRBJ2-7; D is uncertain. The CDR3 has 11 amino acids. V was trimmed by 3 bases and J by 0 bases, leaving 0 bases between them. Germline V gene sequence: CDR1 SEHNR, CDR2 FQNEAQ (reference sequence). In nucleotides, the CDR3 is TGTGCCAGCAGCTTCTCCTACGAGCAGTACTTC. Translating it yields CASSFSYEQYF.

The chain is built from TRBV6-1 and TRBJ2-5; unclear D gene. The V gene lost 0 bases and the J gene lost 7 bases, with 12 bases spanning the gap. Germline CDR1 MNHNS, CDR2 SASEGT. This CDR3 region has 14 residues. The CDR3 loop is CASSEAATTGTQYF. CDR3 in DNA: TGTGCCAGCAGTGAAGCTGCAACCACGGGGACCCAGTACTTC.

This rearrangement joins TRBV5-5 to TRBJ2-7, with D perhaps matching TRBD1 (6 bases). The CDR3 has 13 amino acids. The germline CDR1 and CDR2 sequences are SGHKS and YYEKEE (reference sequence). V was clipped by 2 bases and J by 5 bases, with 11 bases between them. CDR3 protein: CASSFHRVNEQYF. The CDR3 DNA reads as TGTGCCAGCAGCTTCCACAGGGTTAACGAGCAGTACTTC.

The chain carries TRBV9 and TRBJ2-1, with D perhaps matching TRBD2 (6 bases). The CDR3 spans 14 residues. The ends were cut back, 0 bases at V and 7 bases at J, with 11 bases in the middle. Germline-derived CDR1 and CDR2 are SGDLS and YYNGEE. The CDR3 here is CASSVGTTRNEQFF. The CDR3 nucleotides are TGTGCCAGCAGCGTAGGGACTACAAGGAATGAGCAGTTCTTC.

This clone was counted a single time. The V gene is TRBV9, the J gene TRBJ2-1; TRBD2 aligns across 7 bases. The CDR3 spans 15 residues. Germline V CDR1 and CDR2: SGDLS, YYNGEE. J gave up 4 bases and V 7 bases, and 11 bases lay outside the gene matches. In nucleotides, the CDR3 is TGTGCCAGCCAGCGGGAAGTTGCGGATTACAATGAGCAGTTCTTC. It is translated as CASQREVADYNEQFF.

J is TRBJ2-3 and V is TRBV29-1; D is perhaps TRBD1 (6 bases). The germline CDR1 and CDR2 sequences are SQVTM and ANQGSEA. CDR3 length: 14 residues. V was cut by 6 bases and J by 2 bases, with 15 bases left in between. DNA of the CDR3: TGCAGCGTCGCCAGGACAGCCTACACAGATACGCAGTATTTT. It translates to CSVARTAYTDTQYF.

The chain employs TRBV7-6 and TRBJ2-1, with D unclear. This CDR3 region has 17 residues. Looked up from germline, CDR1 is SGHVS and CDR2 is FNYEAQ. The V end lost 1 base, the J end lost 8 bases, and 21 bases lay between the germline ends. CDR3 DNA sequence: TGTGCCAGCAGCTTAGAAGGGTCCCTATTGCGTCAGGATGAGCAGTTCTTC. Translation: CASSLEGSLLRQDEQFF.

The V and J genes are TRBV6-5 and TRBJ1-4; 8 positions match TRBD1. The germline CDR1 and CDR2 sequences are MNHEY and SVGAGI. The V gene end was trimmed by 0 bases and the J gene end by 10 bases; junction bases not matched to a gene: 4. The CDR3 loop spans 14 amino acids. CDR3 region: CASSYSTTGGKLFF. In DNA form, the CDR3 reads TGTGCCAGCAGTTACTCGACAACAGGGGGAAAACTGTTTTTT.

This clone was picked up one time. This chain joins TRBV18 and TRBJ2-1; 14 bases align to TRBD2. Germline V gene lookup returns CDR1 KGHSH and CDR2 LQKENI. The length of the CDR3 is 20 residues. V gave up 6 bases and J gave up 2 bases; unmatched junction bases: 15. The CDR3 region is CASSPSRTGTSGSTYNEQFF. CDR3 bases: TGTGCCAGCTCTCCCAGCCGGACAGGGACTAGCGGGAGTACCTACAATGAGCAGTTCTTC.

This chain links TRBV20-1 with TRBJ2-3; D unclear. The germline gives CDR1 DFQATT, CDR2 SNEGSKA (reference sequence). The CDR3 runs 9 residues. The V end was cut by 6 bases, the J end by 10 bases, with 8 bases between. The CDR3, as DNA: TGCAGTGCCGATTGGGCGCAGTATTTT. As protein: CSADWAQYF.

This sequence joins TRBV5-4 and TRBJ2-5; tentative D call: TRBD2 (6 bases). The CDR3 totals 13 residues. Germline V lookup: CDR1 SGHNT, CDR2 YYREEE (reference sequence). V was trimmed by 5 bases and J by 4 bases, leaving 12 bases between them. The CDR3 region has the DNA TGTGCCAGCAGGCCAGTGGGGGGAGAGACCCAGTACTTC. Its translation is CASRPVGGETQYF.

The V gene is TRBV10-1, the J gene TRBJ2-1; a possible D gene is TRBD2 (6 bases). Between the trimmed V and J ends, which lost 4 bases and 10 bases, there was a span of 14 bases. The germline V gene has CDR1 WNHNN and CDR2 SYGVQD (reference sequence). The CDR3 extends over 13 amino acids. CDR3 region: CASSAGTALEQFF. The DNA of the CDR3 is TGCGCCAGCAGTGCGGGGACTGCCTTGGAGCAGTTCTTC.